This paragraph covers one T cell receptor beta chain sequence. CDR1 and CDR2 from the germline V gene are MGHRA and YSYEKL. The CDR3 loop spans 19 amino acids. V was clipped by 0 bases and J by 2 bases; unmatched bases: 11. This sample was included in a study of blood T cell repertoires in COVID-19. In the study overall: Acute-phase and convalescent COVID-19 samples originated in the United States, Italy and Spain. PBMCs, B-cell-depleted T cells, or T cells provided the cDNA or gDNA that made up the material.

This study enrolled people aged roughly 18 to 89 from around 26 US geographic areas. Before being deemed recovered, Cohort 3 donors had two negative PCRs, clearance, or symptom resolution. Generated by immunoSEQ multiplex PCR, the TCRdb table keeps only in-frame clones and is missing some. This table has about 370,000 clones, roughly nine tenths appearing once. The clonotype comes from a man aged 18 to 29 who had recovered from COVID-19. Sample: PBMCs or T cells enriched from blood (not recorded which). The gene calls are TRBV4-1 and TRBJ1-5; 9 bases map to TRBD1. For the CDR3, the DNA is TGCGCCAGCAGCCAAGACCCCATCGGACAGGGGCTGCGCAATCAGCCCCAGCATTTT. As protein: CASSQDPIGQGLRNQPQHF.